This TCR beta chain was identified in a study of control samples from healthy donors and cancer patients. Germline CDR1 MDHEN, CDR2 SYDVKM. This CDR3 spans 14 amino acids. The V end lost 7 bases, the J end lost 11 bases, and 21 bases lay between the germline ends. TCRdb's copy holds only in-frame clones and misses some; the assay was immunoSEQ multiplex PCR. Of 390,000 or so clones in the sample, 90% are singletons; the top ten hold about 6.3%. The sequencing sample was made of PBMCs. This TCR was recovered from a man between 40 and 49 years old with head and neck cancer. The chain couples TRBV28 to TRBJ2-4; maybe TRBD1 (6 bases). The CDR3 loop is CASNPGGLQGLQYF. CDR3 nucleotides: TGTGCCAGCAACCCGGGTGGTCTTCAGGGGCTTCAGTACTTC.